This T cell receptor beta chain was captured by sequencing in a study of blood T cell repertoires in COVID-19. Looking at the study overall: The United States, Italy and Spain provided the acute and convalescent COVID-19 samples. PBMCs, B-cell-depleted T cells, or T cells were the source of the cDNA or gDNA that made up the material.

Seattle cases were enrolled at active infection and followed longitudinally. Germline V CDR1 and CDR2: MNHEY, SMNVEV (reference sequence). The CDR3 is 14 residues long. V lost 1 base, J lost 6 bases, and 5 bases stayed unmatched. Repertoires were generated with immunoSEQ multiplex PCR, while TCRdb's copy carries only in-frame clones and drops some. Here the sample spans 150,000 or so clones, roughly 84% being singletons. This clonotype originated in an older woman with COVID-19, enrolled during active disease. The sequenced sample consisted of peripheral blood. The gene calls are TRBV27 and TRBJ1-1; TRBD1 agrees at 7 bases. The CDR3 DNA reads TGTGCCAGCAGTTTATGGACAGGAGCCGCTGAAGCTTTCTTT. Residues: CASSLWTGAAEAFF.